The 5 T cell receptor beta chains given below trace back to one sample, sequenced in a study of vaccination effects on CD4 cells after COVID-19. Expansion of antigen-specific CD4+ T cells with viral peptide pools was carried out by the ViraFEST assay before sequencing. The authors isolated CD4+ T cells after more than eight days of culture. Two doses of either BNT162b2 or mRNA-1273 were given to each participant. No cognate antigen is known for these TCRs. Profiling relied on immunoSEQ multiplex PCR, and the TCRdb table lists in-frame clones only, not all of them. The table has 20,000 to 25,000 clones, 81% seen once. The material sequenced was CD4+ T cells from PBMCs cultured with SARS-CoV-2 spike peptides, taken after COVID-19 vaccination. Receptors originate from a human donor who received a COVID-19 vaccine. Some clones in this sample may be carry-over from other donors' samples.

The CDR3 spells CASSWGLAGGPTGELFF. CDR3 sequence (DNA): TGTGCCAGCAGTTGGGGACTAGCGGGGGGCCCGACCGGGGAGCTGTTTTTT. This chain uses TRBV6-2 or TRBV6-3 with TRBJ2-2; TRBD2 matches 15 bases. This CDR3 region has 17 residues. CDR1 is MNHEY, CDR2 SVGEGT, per germline. J was trimmed by 5 bases and V by 4 bases; bases with no gene match: 5.

The chain recombines TRBV7-8 with TRBJ1-5; the D gene is possibly TRBD1 (5 bases). Trimming removed 2 bases from V and 0 bases from J, with 8 bases in between. CDR1 and CDR2 from the germline V gene are SGHVS and FQNEAQ. The CDR3 covers 15 residues. The CDR3 reads CASSLSGHSNQPQHF. CDR3 nucleotides: TGTGCCAGCAGCTTATCAGGGCATAGCAATCAGCCCCAGCATTTT.

The gene calls are TRBV11-3 and TRBJ2-5, with 11 bases fitting TRBD2. Germline values: CDR1 SGHNT, CDR2 YENEEA. J was trimmed by 4 bases and V by 0 bases; bases with no gene match: 16. This CDR3 has 20 amino acids. The CDR3 sequence is CASSLDYPSGGTYSSETQYF. DNA for the CDR3: TGTGCCAGCAGCTTAGATTATCCTAGCGGGGGGACCTATTCCTCAGAGACCCAGTACTTC.

The gene calls are TRBV3-1 (or the pseudogene TRBV3-2) and TRBJ2-5; no firm D call. Trimming left V 2 bases short and J 9 bases short, with 19 bases between. Germline CDR1 is LGHDT and CDR2 is YNNKEL (reference sequence). The CDR3 is 15 residues long. The CDR3 is CASSQKRVSQLAQYF. The CDR3 DNA reads TGTGCCAGCAGCCAAAAAAGGGTTTCGCAATTGGCCCAGTACTTC.

As DNA, the CDR3 is TGTGCCAGCAGTCGGACTAGCGGGGAGTACTACAATGAGCAGTTCTTC. It translates to CASSRTSGEYYNEQFF. This chain links TRBV6-2 or TRBV6-3 with TRBJ2-1; 12 positions agree with TRBD2. The V gene's germline CDR1 is MNHEY and CDR2 SVGEGT. V was clipped by 5 bases and J by 3 bases; unmatched bases: 5. This CDR3 is 16 amino acids long.